This T cell receptor beta chain derives from a study of CD8 T cells in ankylosing spondylitis. This clonotype was detected many times. The antigen is unknown. As the method for making TCR beta libraries, quantitative 5'-RACE with molecular barcodes was used. TCRdb re-called the 5' RACE reads through MiXCR, storing one row per CDR3 protein. The sample carries a few hundred thousand distinct CDR3 sequences, 8% to 11% recorded once. Study results and caveats: Significant enrichment of disease-linked clones was reported in matched ankylosing spondylitis synovial fluid. Prior literature has documented some motif variants in synovial fluid and blood from reactive arthritis. Ankylosing spondylitis blood appeared to carry a characteristic TCR beta motif of 7 or 8 highly homologous variants.

The CDR3 length is 15 residues. V was clipped by 2 bases and J by 0 bases, with 9 bases between them. The sequenced sample was blood, either unsorted or a sorted T cell fraction (not recorded which). This sequence was found in a male donor with ankylosing spondylitis or in good health (not recorded which). The rearrangement joins TRBV12-3 or TRBV12-4 to TRBJ2-3; D is ambiguous. CDR3 DNA sequence: TGTGCCAGCAGTTTATGGCTTCAAAGCACAGATACGCAGTATTTT. Encoded protein: CASSLWLQSTDTQYF.